The 17 T cell receptor beta chains below were found in one sample sequenced in a study of cytomegalovirus exposure and HLA in healthy donors. PCR amplification relied on 60 Vbeta primers (plus 13 Jbeta primers). Method: immunoSEQ multiplex PCR; TCRdb's copy keeps in-frame clones and lacks some. The data show around 110,000 clones, and the top ten clones hold about 6.8%. The sequencing input was PBMCs. The receptors come from a man aged 40-55 years in good health and CMV-seropositive.

The chain uses TRBV4-1 and TRBJ2-3; 13 bases map to TRBD2. The CDR3 is made up of 18 amino acids. Germline lookup yields CDR1 MGHRA and CDR2 YSYEKL. The J segment lost 3 bases and the V segment lost 1 base, leaving 7 bases of the junction unmatched. This chain's CDR3 is CASSQGRGLAGATDTQYF. CDR3 DNA sequence: TGCGCCAGCAGCCAAGGGCGTGGACTAGCGGGAGCAACAGATACGCAGTATTTT.

Comment on this clone: The sample carries other DNA sequences with the same CDR3. The chain combines TRBV7-8 with TRBJ1-5; maybe TRBD1 (6 bases). This CDR3 comprises 13 residues. Germline lookup yields CDR1 SGHVS and CDR2 FQNEAQ. Trimming cost V 8 bases and J 5 bases, with 13 bases left between them. The CDR3 sequence: CASRKGGDQPQHF. The CDR3 nucleotides read TGTGCCAGCCGAAAAGGGGGGGATCAGCCCCAGCATTTT.

The chain recombines TRBV2 with TRBJ2-7, with unresolved D. V lost 8 bases to trimming and J lost 2 bases, with 10 bases between them. The germline CDR1 and CDR2 sequences are SNHLY and FYNNEI. CDR3 length: 12 residues. CDR3 DNA sequence: TGTGCCAGCCAAGAGTCCACCTACGAGCAGTACTTC. Its protein is CASQESTYEQYF.

The chain has TRBV18 and TRBJ1-5; D gene uncertain. The CDR3 has 14 amino acids. CDR1 KGHSH and CDR2 LQKENI come from the germline V gene. Trimming stripped 5 bases from V and 2 bases from J, with 10 bases between. CDR3 sequence (DNA): TGTGCCAGCTCAACCGAGCGTGGCAATCAGCCCCAGCATTTT. This codes for CASSTERGNQPQHF. The whole variable domain, filled in from reference TRBV18 and TRBJ1-5, reads NAGVMQNPRHLVRRRGQEARLRCSPMKGHSHVYWYRQLPEEGLKFMVYLQKENIIDESGMPKERFSAEFPKEGPSILRIQQVVRGDSAAYFCASSTERGNQPQHFGDGTRLSIL.

The chain employs TRBV11-2 and TRBJ1-4; D ambiguous. Trimming took 4 bases from V and 4 from J, leaving 7 bases between them. The CDR3 spans 13 residues. Germline CDR1 and CDR2: SGHAT and FQNNGV. The CDR3 bases are TGTGCCAGCAGCTCAGACCTTAATGAAAAACTGTTTTTT. Its translation is CASSSDLNEKLFF.

The chain carries TRBV5-1 and TRBJ1-2; no clear D. V was shortened by 0 bases and J by 10 bases, with 7 bases between the two germline ends. The CDR3 has 11 residues. Per germline, CDR1 SGHRS and CDR2 YFSETQ. CDR3 DNA: TGCGCCAGCAGCTTGGGCGAAGACTACACCTTC. Amino acids: CASSLGEDYTF. The complete variable domain, with remaining parts taken from reference TRBV5-1 and TRBJ1-2, reads KAGVTQTPRYLIKTRGQQVTLSCSPISGHRSVSWYQQTPGQGLQFLFEYFSETQRNKGNFPGRFSGRQFSNSRSEMNVSTLELGDSALYLCASSLGEDYTFGSGTRLTVV.

This chain connects TRBV13 to TRBJ2-7; possibly TRBD2 for D (5 bases). CDR1 and CDR2 (germline): PRHDT, FYEKMQ (reference sequence). V was trimmed by 1 base and J by 2 bases, leaving 9 bases between them. The CDR3 length is 14 residues. The CDR3 coding sequence is TGTGCCAGCAGCTTAGCAGGACTGGCCTACGAGCAGTACTTC. This gives the protein CASSLAGLAYEQYF.

The V gene is TRBV7-2, the J gene TRBJ2-2; tentatively, D is TRBD1 (5 bases). The germline V and J ends were trimmed by 2 bases and 4 bases, with 17 bases remaining between them. From germline, CDR1 is SGHTA and CDR2 FQGNSA. The CDR3 contains 17 residues. The CDR3 region has the DNA TGTGCCAGCAGCTTATATTCCAGGGCCGGAGTCACCGGGGAGCTGTTTTTT. It yields the protein CASSLYSRAGVTGELFF. The complete variable domain, with remaining parts taken from reference TRBV7-2 and TRBJ2-2, reads GAGVSQSPSNKVTEKGKDVELRCDPISGHTALYWYRQSLGQGLEFLIYFQGNSAPDKSGLPSDRFSAERTGGSVSTLTIQRTQQEDSAVYLCASSLYSRAGVTGELFFGEGSRLTVL.

The chain carries TRBV7-3 and TRBJ1-1; unclear D gene. V lost 5 bases and J lost 4, with 14 bases in between. Germline V gene sequence: CDR1 SGHTA, CDR2 FQGTGA. This CDR3 has 14 amino acids. CDR3 loop: CASSDNVGGTEAFF. The CDR3 region has the DNA TGTGCCAGCAGCGACAACGTTGGAGGCACTGAAGCTTTCTTT.

The genes are TRBV6-1 and TRBJ2-1; 14 nucleotides align to TRBD2. The germline CDR1 and CDR2 sequences are MNHNS and SASEGT. The CDR3 is 15 amino acids. V trimming: 7 bases; J trimming: 7 bases; junction bases outside the gene matches: 6. The CDR3 is CASNPGTSGSNEQFF. The CDR3 nucleotides read TGTGCCAGCAACCCCGGGACTAGCGGGAGTAATGAGCAGTTCTTC.

The V and J genes are TRBV29-1 and TRBJ2-1; 11 bases match TRBD2. V trimming: 5 bases; J trimming: 3 bases; junction bases outside the gene matches: 21. CDR1 is SQVTM and CDR2 is ANQGSEA in the germline V gene. This CDR3 contains 20 residues. CDR3 sequence (DNA): TGCAGCGTTCTTTCGTATAGGGGCACTAGCGGGAGAAGTATCTACAATGAGCAGTTCTTC. Amino acid sequence: CSVLSYRGTSGRSIYNEQFF.

V usage is TRBV7-9 and J usage is TRBJ2-1, with TRBD2 identical over 7 bases. CDR3 length: 19 amino acids. From germline, CDR1 is SEHNR and CDR2 FQNEAQ (reference sequence). The V gene end was trimmed by 1 base and the J gene end by 2 bases; junction bases not matched to a gene: 14. CDR3 DNA sequence: TGTGCCAGCAGCTTAGTCGGTACCTCCCGGGGAGGGGCCTACAATGAGCAGTTCTTC. Translation gives CASSLVGTSRGGAYNEQFF.

The chain is built from TRBV7-3 and TRBJ2-1, with 12 nucleotides matching TRBD2. J lost 4 bases, V lost 5 bases, and 3 bases had no gene match. The CDR3 length is 15 residues. The germline gives CDR1 SGHTA, CDR2 FQGTGA. CDR3 sequence: CASSPGTSGYNEQFF. The CDR3 region has the DNA TGTGCCAGCAGCCCCGGGACTAGCGGGTACAATGAGCAGTTCTTC.

The chain employs TRBV7-2 and TRBJ2-7; possible D gene TRBD1, 5 bases. V was pared by 3 bases and J by 3 bases, with 12 bases between. Germline V gene lookup returns CDR1 SGHTA and CDR2 FQGNSA. This CDR3 is 14 amino acids long. As DNA, the CDR3 is TGTGCCAGCAGCTTTTATACAGGAAACTACGAGCAGTACTTC. This encodes CASSFYTGNYEQYF.

The V gene is TRBV29-1, the J gene TRBJ2-7, with 7 positions matching TRBD2. The germline gives CDR1 SQVTM, CDR2 ANQGSEA. The CDR3 spans 14 residues. Trimming removed 4 bases from V and 1 base from J; junction bases left unmatched: 7. This chain's CDR3 is CSVVGGDGSYEQYF. Here the CDR3 DNA reads TGCAGCGTTGTTGGGGGGGACGGATCCTACGAGCAGTACTTC.

The chain joins TRBV2 to TRBJ2-5; 7 bases line up with TRBD2. CDR1 is SNHLY and CDR2 is FYNNEI in the germline V gene. This CDR3 spans 14 amino acids. The V gene end was trimmed by 6 bases and the J gene end by 4 bases; junction bases not matched to a gene: 8. The CDR3 nucleotides read TGTGCCAGCAGGAGGACTAGTCCTCCAGAGACCCAGTACTTC. Translating gives CASRRTSPPETQYF. Full variable domain (outside the CDR3, taken from reference TRBV2 and TRBJ2-5): EPEVTQTPSHQVTQMGQEVILRCVPISNHLYFYWYRQILGQKVEFLVSFYNNEISEKSEIFDDQFSVERPDGSNFTLKIRSTKLEDSAMYFCASRRTSPPETQYFGPGTRLLVL.

The rearrangement joins TRBV2 to TRBJ1-5, with D perhaps TRBD1 (6 bases). Trimming pared 8 bases from V and 0 bases from J, leaving 17 bases between. In germline, CDR1 is SNHLY, CDR2 FYNNEI. The CDR3 has 16 amino acids. The CDR3 DNA sequence: TGTGCCAGCCGGGACACCTCGGTTGGTAGCAATCAGCCCCAGCATTTT. It is translated as CASRDTSVGSNQPQHF.